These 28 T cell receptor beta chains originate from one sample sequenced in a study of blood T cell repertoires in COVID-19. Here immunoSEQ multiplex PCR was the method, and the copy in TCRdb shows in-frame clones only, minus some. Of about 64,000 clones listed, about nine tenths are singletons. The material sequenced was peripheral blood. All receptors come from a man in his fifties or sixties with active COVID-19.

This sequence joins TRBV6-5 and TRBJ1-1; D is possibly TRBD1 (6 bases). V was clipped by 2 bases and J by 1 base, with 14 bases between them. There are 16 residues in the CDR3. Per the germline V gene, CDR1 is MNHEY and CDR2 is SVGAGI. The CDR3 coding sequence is TGTGCCAGCAGTTACGGGGGCGTAATCGGGAACACTGAAGCTTTCTTT. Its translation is CASSYGGVIGNTEAFF.

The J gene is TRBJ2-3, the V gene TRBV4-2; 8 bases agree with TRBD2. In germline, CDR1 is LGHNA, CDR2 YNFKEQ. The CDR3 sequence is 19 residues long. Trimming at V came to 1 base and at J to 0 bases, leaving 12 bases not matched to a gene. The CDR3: CASSQAWNSGTPSTDTQYF. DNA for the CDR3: TGTGCCAGCAGCCAAGCCTGGAATAGCGGGACCCCTAGCACAGATACGCAGTATTTT.

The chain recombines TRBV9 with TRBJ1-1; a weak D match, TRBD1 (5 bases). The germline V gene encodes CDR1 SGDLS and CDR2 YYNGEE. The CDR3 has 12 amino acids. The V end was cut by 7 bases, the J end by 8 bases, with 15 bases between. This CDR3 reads CASGQTAGEAFF. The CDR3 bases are TGTGCCAGCGGTCAGACAGCGGGGGAAGCTTTCTTT.

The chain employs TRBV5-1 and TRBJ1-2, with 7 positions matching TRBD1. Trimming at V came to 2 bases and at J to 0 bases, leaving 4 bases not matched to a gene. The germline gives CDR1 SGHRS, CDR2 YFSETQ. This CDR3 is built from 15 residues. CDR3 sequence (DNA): TGCGCCAGCAGCTTAACGACAGGGCCTAACTATGGCTACACCTTC. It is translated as CASSLTTGPNYGYTF.

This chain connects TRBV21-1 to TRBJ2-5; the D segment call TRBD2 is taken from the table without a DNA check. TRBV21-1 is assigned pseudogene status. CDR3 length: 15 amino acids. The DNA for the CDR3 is TGTGCCAGCAGCAAAGGGGAATGGGAGACAGAGACCCAGTACTTC. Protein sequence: CASSKGEWETETQYF.

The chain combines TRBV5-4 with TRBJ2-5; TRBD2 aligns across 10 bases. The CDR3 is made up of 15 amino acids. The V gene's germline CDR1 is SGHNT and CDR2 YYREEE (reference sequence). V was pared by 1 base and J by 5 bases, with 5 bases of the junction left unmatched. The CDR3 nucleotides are TGTGCCAGCAGCTTGTCTAGCGGGGGTGGGGAGACCCAGTACTTC. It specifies CASSLSSGGGETQYF.

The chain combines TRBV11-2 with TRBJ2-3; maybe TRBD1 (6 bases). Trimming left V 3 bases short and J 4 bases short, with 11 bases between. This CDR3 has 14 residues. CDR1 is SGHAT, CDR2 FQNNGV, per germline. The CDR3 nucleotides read TGTGCCAGCAGCTTCAACAGGGTGGCAGATACGCAGTATTTT. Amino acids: CASSFNRVADTQYF.

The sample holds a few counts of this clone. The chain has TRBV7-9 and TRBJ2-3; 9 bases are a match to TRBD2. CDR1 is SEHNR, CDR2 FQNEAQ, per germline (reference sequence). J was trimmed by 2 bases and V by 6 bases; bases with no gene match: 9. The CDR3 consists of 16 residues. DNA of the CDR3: TGTGCCAGCAGTTCCCAGCGGGAGGCCCTCACAGATACGCAGTATTTT. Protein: CASSSQREALTDTQYF.

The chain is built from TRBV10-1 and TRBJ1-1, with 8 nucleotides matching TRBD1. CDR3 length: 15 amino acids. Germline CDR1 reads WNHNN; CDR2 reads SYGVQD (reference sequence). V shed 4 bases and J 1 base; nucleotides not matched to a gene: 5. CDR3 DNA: TGCGCCAGCAGTGCCGGACAGGGAGAGAACACTGAAGCTTTCTTT. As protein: CASSAGQGENTEAFF.

The CDR3 loop is CASRPGLGDNEQFF. CDR3 coding DNA: TGTGCCAGCAGACCGGGACTCGGCGACAATGAGCAGTTCTTC. The rearrangement uses TRBV5-4 and TRBJ2-1, with a weak D call TRBD2 (6 bases). The CDR3 is 14 residues long. The germline V and J ends were trimmed by 5 bases and 5 bases, with 14 bases remaining between them. Looked up from germline, CDR1 is SGHNT and CDR2 is YYREEE (reference sequence).

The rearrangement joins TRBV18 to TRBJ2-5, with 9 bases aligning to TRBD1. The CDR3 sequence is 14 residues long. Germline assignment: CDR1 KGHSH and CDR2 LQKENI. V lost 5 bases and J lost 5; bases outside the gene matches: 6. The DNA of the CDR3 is TGTGCCAGCTCAACTACAGGGGGCGGTGAGACCCAGTACTTC. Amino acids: CASSTTGGGETQYF.

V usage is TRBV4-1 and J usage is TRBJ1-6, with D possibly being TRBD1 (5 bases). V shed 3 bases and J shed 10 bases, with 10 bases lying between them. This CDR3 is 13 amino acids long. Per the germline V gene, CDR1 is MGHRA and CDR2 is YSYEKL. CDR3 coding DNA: TGCGCCAGCAGCCAGTTACAGGAATCACCCCTCCACTTT. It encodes CASSQLQESPLHF.

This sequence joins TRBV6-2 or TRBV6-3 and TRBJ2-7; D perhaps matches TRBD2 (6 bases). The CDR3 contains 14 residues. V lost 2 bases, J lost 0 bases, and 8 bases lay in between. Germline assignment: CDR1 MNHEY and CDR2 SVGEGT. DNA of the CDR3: TGTGCCAGCAGTTACGTGGGGGGCTCCTACGAGCAGTACTTC. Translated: CASSYVGGSYEQYF.

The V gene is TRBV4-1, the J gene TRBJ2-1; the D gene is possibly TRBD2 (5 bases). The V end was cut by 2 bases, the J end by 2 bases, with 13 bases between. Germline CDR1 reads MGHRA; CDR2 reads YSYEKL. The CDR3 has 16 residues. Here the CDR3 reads CASSQLGLVAYNEQFF. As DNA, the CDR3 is TGCGCCAGCAGCCAACTCGGACTTGTGGCCTACAATGAGCAGTTCTTC.

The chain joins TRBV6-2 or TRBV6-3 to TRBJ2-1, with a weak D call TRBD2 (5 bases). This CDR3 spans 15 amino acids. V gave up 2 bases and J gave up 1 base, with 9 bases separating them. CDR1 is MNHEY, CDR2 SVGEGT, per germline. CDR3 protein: CASSYIGESYNEQFF. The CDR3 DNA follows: TGTGCCAGCAGTTACATCGGGGAGTCCTACAATGAGCAGTTCTTC.

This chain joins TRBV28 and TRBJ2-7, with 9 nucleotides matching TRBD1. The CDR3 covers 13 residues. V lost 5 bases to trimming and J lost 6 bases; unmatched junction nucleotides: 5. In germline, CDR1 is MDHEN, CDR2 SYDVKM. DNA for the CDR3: TGTGCCAGCAGTGACAGGGGGTGGGGCGAGCAGTACTTC. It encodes CASSDRGWGEQYF.

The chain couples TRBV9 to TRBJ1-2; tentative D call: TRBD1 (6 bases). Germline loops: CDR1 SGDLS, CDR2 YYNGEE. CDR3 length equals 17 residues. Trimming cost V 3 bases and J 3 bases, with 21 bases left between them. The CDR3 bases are TGTGCCAGCAGCGATGGGCTCAGGGGATCCCGGGACTATGGCTACACCTTC. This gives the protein CASSDGLRGSRDYGYTF.

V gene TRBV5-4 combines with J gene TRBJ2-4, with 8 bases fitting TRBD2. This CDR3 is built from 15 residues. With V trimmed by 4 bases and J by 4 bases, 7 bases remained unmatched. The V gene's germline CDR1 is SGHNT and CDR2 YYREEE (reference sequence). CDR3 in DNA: TGTGCCAGCAGCCCTACCTCTAGCGGGAAAAACATTCAGTACTTC. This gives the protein CASSPTSSGKNIQYF.

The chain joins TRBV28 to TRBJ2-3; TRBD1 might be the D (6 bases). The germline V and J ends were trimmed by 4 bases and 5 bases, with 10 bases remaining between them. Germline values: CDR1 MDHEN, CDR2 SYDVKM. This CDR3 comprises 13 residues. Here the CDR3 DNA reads TGTGCCAGCAGTTCCTCAGGGGTAGATACGCAGTATTTT. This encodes CASSSSGVDTQYF.

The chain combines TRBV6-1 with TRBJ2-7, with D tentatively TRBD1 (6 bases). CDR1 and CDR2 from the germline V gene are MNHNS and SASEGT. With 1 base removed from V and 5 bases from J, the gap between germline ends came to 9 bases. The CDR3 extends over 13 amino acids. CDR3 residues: CASSEEGVDEQYF. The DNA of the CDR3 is TGTGCCAGCAGTGAAGAGGGGGTCGACGAGCAGTACTTC.

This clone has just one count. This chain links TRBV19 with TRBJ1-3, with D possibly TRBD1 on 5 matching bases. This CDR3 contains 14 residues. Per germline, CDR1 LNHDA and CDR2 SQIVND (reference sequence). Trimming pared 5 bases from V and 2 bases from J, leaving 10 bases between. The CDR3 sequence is CASSSGETGNTIYF. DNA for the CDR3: TGTGCCAGTAGTTCGGGGGAAACTGGAAACACCATATATTTT.

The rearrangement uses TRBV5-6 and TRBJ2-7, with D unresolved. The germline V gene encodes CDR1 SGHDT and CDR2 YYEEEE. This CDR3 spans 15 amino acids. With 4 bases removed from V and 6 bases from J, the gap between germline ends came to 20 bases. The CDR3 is CASSVLGGSLGEQYF. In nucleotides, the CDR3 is TGTGCCAGCAGCGTATTAGGCGGCAGCCTCGGCGAGCAGTACTTC.

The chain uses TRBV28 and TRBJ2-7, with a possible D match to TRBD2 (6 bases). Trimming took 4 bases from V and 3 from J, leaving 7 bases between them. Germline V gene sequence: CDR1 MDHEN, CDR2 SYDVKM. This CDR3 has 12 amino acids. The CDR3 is CASSSTSYEQYF. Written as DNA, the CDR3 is TGTGCCAGCAGTTCGACTAGCTACGAGCAGTACTTC.

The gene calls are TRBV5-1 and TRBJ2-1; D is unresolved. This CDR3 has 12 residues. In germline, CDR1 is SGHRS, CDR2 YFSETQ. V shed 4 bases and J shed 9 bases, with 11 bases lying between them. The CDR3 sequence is CASSPLGIEQFF. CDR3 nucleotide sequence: TGCGCCAGCAGCCCCCTGGGCATTGAGCAGTTCTTC.

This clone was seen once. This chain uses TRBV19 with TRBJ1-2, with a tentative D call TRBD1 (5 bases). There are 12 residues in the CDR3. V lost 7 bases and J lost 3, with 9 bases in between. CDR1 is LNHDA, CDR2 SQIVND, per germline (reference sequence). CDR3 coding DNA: TGTGCCAGTAAGGAGGGGTACTATGGCTACACCTTC. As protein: CASKEGYYGYTF.

This CDR3 reads CASRGQANTGELFF. As DNA, the CDR3 is TGTGCCAGCAGGGGACAGGCGAACACCGGGGAGCTGTTTTTT. The chain joins TRBV28 to TRBJ2-2; the match to TRBD1 covers 8 bases. From germline, CDR1 is MDHEN and CDR2 SYDVKM. V gave up 6 bases and J gave up 0 bases; unmatched junction bases: 0. The CDR3 consists of 14 residues.

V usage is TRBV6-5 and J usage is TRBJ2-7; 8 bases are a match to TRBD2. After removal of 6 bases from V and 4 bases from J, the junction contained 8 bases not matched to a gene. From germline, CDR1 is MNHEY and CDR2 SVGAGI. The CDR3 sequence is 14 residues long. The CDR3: CASRPPGGGYEQYF. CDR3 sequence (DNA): TGTGCCAGCAGGCCTCCGGGCGGGGGGTACGAGCAGTACTTC.

The DNA for the CDR3 is TGTGCCAGCAGCTCATACCCGGGACACACCATGCAGTATTTT. Translation gives CASSSYPGHTMQYF. The chain joins TRBV7-2 to TRBJ2-3, with D perhaps matching TRBD1 (6 bases). Germline CDR1 reads SGHTA; CDR2 reads FQGNSA. The germline V and J ends were trimmed by 4 bases and 11 bases, with 19 bases remaining between them. The CDR3 contains 14 residues.